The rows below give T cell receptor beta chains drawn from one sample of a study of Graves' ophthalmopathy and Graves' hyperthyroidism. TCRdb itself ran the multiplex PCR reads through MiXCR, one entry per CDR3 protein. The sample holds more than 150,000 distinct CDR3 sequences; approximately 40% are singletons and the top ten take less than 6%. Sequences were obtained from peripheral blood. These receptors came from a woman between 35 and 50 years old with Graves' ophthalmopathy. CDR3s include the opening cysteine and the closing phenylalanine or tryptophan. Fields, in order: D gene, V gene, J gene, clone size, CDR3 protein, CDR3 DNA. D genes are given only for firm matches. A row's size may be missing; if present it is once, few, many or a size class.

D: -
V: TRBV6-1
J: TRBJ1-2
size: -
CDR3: CASSEAGWNYGYTF
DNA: TGTGCCAGCAGTGAGGCAGGCTGGAACTATGGCTACACCTTC

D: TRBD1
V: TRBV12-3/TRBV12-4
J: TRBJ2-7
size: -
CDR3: CASSRSGTEFYEQYF
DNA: TGTGCCAGCAGTCGGTCCGGGACAGAGTTCTACGAGCAGTACTTC

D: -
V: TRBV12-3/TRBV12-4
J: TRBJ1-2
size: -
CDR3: CASSPSLVYGYTF
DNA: TGTGCCAGCAGTCCCTCACTTGTCTATGGCTACACCTTC

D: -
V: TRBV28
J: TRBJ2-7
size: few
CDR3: CASTFALKAGLYEQYF
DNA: TGTGCCAGCACTTTTGCCCTTAAGGCAGGCCTCTACGAGCAGTACTTC

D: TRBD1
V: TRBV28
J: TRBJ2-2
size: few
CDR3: CASSNIPGQGDTGELFF
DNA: TGTGCCAGCAGCAATATACCGGGACAGGGGGACACCGGGGAGCTGTTTTTT

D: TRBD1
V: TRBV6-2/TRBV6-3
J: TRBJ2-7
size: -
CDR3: CASREPGQNYEQYF
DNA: TGTGCCAGCAGGGAACCGGGACAGAACTACGAGCAGTACTTC

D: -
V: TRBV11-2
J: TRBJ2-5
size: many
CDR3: CASSQSGTQYF
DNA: TGTGCCAGCAGCCAAAGCGGGACCCAGTACTTC

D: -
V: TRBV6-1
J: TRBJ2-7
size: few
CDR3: CASRWSVGPEQYF
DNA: TGTGCCAGCAGGTGGTCTGTCGGGCCCGAGCAGTACTTC

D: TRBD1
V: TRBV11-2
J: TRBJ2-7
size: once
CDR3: CASSFSQGDEQYF
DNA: TGTGCCAGCAGCTTTTCGCAGGGGGACGAGCAGTACTTC

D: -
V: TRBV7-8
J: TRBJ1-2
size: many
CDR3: CASSKQLQGIGYTF
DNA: TGTGCCAGCAGTAAACAACTACAGGGAATCGGCTACACCTTC

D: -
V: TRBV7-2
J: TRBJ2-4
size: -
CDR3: CATSDSWGEGKNIQYF
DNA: TGTGCCACCAGTGATTCTTGGGGTGAAGGCAAAAACATTCAGTACTTC

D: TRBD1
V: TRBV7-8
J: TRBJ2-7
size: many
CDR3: CASSSRGTDEIYEQYF
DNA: TGTGCCAGCAGCTCGAGGGGGACAGACGAGATTTACGAGCAGTACTTC

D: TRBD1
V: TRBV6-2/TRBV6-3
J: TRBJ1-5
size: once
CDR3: CASRDRITSGNQPQHF
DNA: TGTGCCAGCAGGGACAGGATAACATCGGGGAATCAGCCCCAGCATTTT

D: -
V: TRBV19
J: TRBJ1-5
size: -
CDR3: CASSIDLTVGNQPQHF
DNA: TGTGCCAGTAGTATAGATCTAACAGTAGGCAATCAGCCCCAGCATTTT

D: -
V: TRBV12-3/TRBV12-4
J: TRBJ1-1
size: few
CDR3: CASIPLLGSYTEAFF
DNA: TGTGCCAGCATCCCATTACTGGGTTCTTACACTGAAGCTTTCTTT

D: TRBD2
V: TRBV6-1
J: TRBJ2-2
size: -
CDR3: CASLGLAGLNTGELVF
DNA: TGTGCCAGCCTGGGACTAGCGGGACTAAACACCGGGGAGCTGGTTTTT

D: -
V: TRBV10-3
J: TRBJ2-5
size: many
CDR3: CAISPGGETQYF
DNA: TGTGCCATCAGTCCCGGGGGAGAGACCCAGTACTTC

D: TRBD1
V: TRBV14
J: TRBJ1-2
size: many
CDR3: CASSRPGTGDGYTF
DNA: TGTGCCAGCAGCAGACCCGGGACAGGGGATGGCTACACCTTC

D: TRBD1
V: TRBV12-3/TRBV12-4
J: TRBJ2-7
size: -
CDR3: CASSLESRDRYEQYF
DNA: TGTGCCAGCAGTTTGGAGTCCCGGGACAGGTACGAGCAGTACTTC

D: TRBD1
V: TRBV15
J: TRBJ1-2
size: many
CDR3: CATSRRDREAGYTF
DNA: TGTGCCACCAGCCGGCGGGACAGGGAGGCTGGCTACACCTTC

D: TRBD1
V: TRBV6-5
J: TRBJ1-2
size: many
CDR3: CASSYSTGVSNYGYTF
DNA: TGTGCCAGCAGTTACTCCACAGGGGTTTCTAACTATGGCTACACCTTC

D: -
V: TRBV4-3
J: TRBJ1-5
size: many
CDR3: CASSQDFGGNQPQHF
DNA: TGCGCCAGCAGCCAAGATTTCGGGGGCAATCAGCCCCAGCATTTT